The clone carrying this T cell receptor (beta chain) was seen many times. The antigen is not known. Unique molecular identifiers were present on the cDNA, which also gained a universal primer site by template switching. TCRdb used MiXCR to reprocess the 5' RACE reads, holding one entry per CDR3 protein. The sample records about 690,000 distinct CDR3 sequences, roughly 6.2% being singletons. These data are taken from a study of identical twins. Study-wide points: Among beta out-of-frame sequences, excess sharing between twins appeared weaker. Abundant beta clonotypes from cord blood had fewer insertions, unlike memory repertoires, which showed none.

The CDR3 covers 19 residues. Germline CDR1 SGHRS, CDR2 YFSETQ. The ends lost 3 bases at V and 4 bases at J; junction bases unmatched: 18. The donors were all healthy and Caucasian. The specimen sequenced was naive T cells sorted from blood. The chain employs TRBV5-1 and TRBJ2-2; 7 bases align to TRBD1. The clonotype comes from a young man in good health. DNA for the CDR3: TGCGCCAGCAGCTCTAAAGCCGGGACAGACTTTTGGAGCACCGGGGAGCTGTTTTTT. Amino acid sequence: CASSSKAGTDFWSTGELFF. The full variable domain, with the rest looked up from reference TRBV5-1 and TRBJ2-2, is KAGVTQTPRYLIKTRGQQVTLSCSPISGHRSVSWYQQTPGQGLQFLFEYFSETQRNKGNFPGRFSGRQFSNSRSEMNVSTLELGDSALYLCASSSKAGTDFWSTGELFFGEGSRLTVL.